The 25 T cell receptor beta chains presented below share a single source sample, sequenced in a study of technical replicates of blood from four donors (dated 2017 in TCRdb). Library method: the immunoSEQ multiplex PCR assay. TCRdb stores this immuneACCESS table with in-frame sequences only. Part of the clones is absent; in the studies checked, under half of the shortfall reflects unresolved V genes, and no reason is known for the rest. The sample table contains roughly 72,000 clones; only one count was recorded for around 96% of them. The top ten clonotypes cover about 0.38% of the sample. The sample comprised T cells isolated from PBMCs. Receptors originate from a human donor in good health.

This rearrangement joins TRBV19 to TRBJ1-1, with 7 bases lining up with TRBD1. Trimming cost V 6 bases and J 1 base; bases outside gene matches: 5. The germline CDR1 and CDR2 sequences are LNHDA and SQIVND (reference sequence). There are 14 residues in the CDR3. The CDR3 DNA follows: TGTGCCAGTAGGTACCGGGACAGGAACACTGAAGCTTTCTTT. This sequence encodes CASRYRDRNTEAFF. The variable domain in full, with the rest retrieved from reference TRBV19 and TRBJ1-1, is DGGITQSPKYLFRKEGQNVTLSCEQNLNHDAMYWYRQDPGQGLRLIYYSQIVNDFQKGDIAEGYSVSREKKESFPLTVTSAQKNPTAFYLCASRYRDRNTEAFFGQGTRLTVV.

This chain joins TRBV6-6 and TRBJ1-1; no clear D gene. Per the germline V gene, CDR1 is MNHNY and CDR2 is SVGAGI (reference sequence). V shed 0 bases and J shed 1 base, with 9 bases lying between them. This CDR3 comprises 15 residues. DNA of the CDR3: TGTGCCAGCAGTTACTCCCAGGTCTGGAACACTGAAGCTTTCTTT. It translates to CASSYSQVWNTEAFF.

The sample holds one count of this clone. The chain recombines TRBV19 with TRBJ1-5; 11 bases align to TRBD1. Trimming cost V 6 bases and J 5 bases; bases outside gene matches: 6. The germline V gene has CDR1 LNHDA and CDR2 SQIVND (reference sequence). This CDR3 is built from 15 residues. The CDR3 reads CASSRDRGIHQPQHF. Here the CDR3 DNA reads TGTGCCAGTAGCCGGGACAGGGGGATTCATCAGCCCCAGCATTTT.

V gene TRBV7-3 combines with J gene TRBJ2-3; the D gene is possibly TRBD2 (5 bases). The V end lost 5 bases, the J end lost 5 bases, and 14 bases lay between the germline ends. The CDR3 totals 14 residues. Per germline, CDR1 SGHTA and CDR2 FQGTGA. The CDR3 loop is CASSPSGAGDTQYF. The CDR3 bases are TGTGCCAGCAGCCCGAGCGGAGCAGGAGATACGCAGTATTTT.

The chain employs TRBV7-9 and TRBJ1-5; D call uncertain. V was cut by 1 base and J by 2 bases, with 9 bases left in between. The CDR3 totals 15 residues. Germline values: CDR1 SEHNR, CDR2 FQNEAQ (reference sequence). For the CDR3, the DNA is TGTGCCAGCAGCTTAGGACTGGCAGGCAATCAGCCCCAGCATTTT. It translates to CASSLGLAGNQPQHF.

The genes are TRBV28 and TRBJ2-3, with D unresolved. The CDR3 is made up of 13 amino acids. Germline V gene lookup returns CDR1 MDHEN and CDR2 SYDVKM. V was shortened by 6 bases and J by 0 bases, with 7 bases between the two germline ends. The CDR3 sequence: CASRSTSTDTQYF. The CDR3 nucleotides are TGTGCCAGCAGATCGACTAGCACAGATACGCAGTATTTT.

This rearrangement joins TRBV5-1 to TRBJ2-1; TRBD1 agrees at 9 bases. Germline V gene sequence: CDR1 SGHRS, CDR2 YFSETQ. The V gene end was trimmed by 3 bases and the J gene end by 9 bases; junction bases not matched to a gene: 7. This CDR3 spans 14 amino acids. The CDR3 sequence: CASSSGQGRVEQFF. DNA of the CDR3: TGCGCCAGCAGCTCGGGACAGGGAAGGGTTGAGCAGTTCTTC.

This chain connects TRBV6-6 to TRBJ2-5, with 7 bases fitting TRBD2. Germline-derived CDR1 and CDR2 are MNHNY and SVGAGI (reference sequence). J was trimmed by 5 bases and V by 5 bases; bases with no gene match: 8. This CDR3 is built from 14 residues. This chain's CDR3 is CASSKGTSVETQYF. CDR3 sequence (DNA): TGTGCCAGCAGTAAGGGTACTAGCGTTGAGACCCAGTACTTC.

The V gene is TRBV5-4, the J gene TRBJ2-6; D is undetermined. The germline gives CDR1 SGHNT, CDR2 YYREEE (reference sequence). The length of the CDR3 is 18 residues. V lost 0 bases, J lost 0 bases, and 13 bases lay in between. The CDR3 spells CASSLELELFSGANVLTF. CDR3 nucleotides: TGTGCCAGCAGCTTGGAGCTAGAGTTGTTCTCTGGGGCCAACGTCCTGACTTTC. The full variable domain, completed using reference TRBV5-4 and TRBJ2-6, is ETGVTQSPTHLIKTRGQQVTLRCSSQSGHNTVSWYQQALGQGPQFIFQYYREEENGRGNFPPRFSGLQFPNYSSELNVNALELDDSALYLCASSLELELFSGANVLTFGAGSRLTVL.

This clone appeared a single time. The rearrangement links TRBV5-1 to TRBJ1-5; D remains ambiguous. The CDR3 contains 16 residues. Looked up from germline, CDR1 is SGHRS and CDR2 is YFSETQ. Trimming removed 4 bases at V and 4 bases at J, with 18 bases between. In DNA form, the CDR3 reads TGCGCCAGCAGCCCGCCCGAGGGTCGGAAGAATCAGCCCCAGCATTTT. It yields the protein CASSPPEGRKNQPQHF.

This rearrangement joins TRBV4-2 to TRBJ1-2, with 9 bases aligning to TRBD1. This CDR3 is 16 amino acids long. Per germline, CDR1 LGHNA and CDR2 YNFKEQ. The J segment lost 8 bases and the V segment lost 1 base, leaving 11 bases of the junction unmatched. The DNA of the CDR3 is TGTGCCAGCAGCCAAGGCGTGACAGGGGGGCCTACAGGCTACACCTTC. Translated: CASSQGVTGGPTGYTF.

The chain is built from TRBV7-2 and TRBJ2-5, with TRBD2 matching over 9 bases. After removal of 4 bases from V and 3 bases from J, the junction contained 9 bases not matched to a gene. The CDR3 loop spans 16 amino acids. Looked up from germline, CDR1 is SGHTA and CDR2 is FQGNSA. CDR3 DNA: TGTGCCAGCAGCTCCTTGGGCGGGAGGGCGGAAGAGACCCAGTACTTC. Translating gives CASSSLGGRAEETQYF.

This chain links TRBV27 with TRBJ2-6; D is undetermined. The CDR3 loop spans 13 amino acids. Trimming removed 3 bases from V and 4 bases from J, with 4 bases in between. Germline assignment: CDR1 MNHEY and CDR2 SMNVEV (reference sequence). CDR3 nucleotides: TGTGCCAGCAGTTTGTTAGGGGCCAACGTCCTGACTTTC. This sequence encodes CASSLLGANVLTF.

This chain joins TRBV2 and TRBJ2-7, with TRBD2 as a possible D gene (5 bases). V gave up 6 bases and J gave up 3 bases, with 15 bases separating them. Germline V gene data show CDR1 as SNHLY and CDR2 as FYNNEI. This CDR3 region has 14 residues. For the CDR3, the DNA is TGTGCCAGCAGCCCTGTATCGGAGGTCTACGAGCAGTACTTC. Protein product: CASSPVSEVYEQYF.

This rearrangement joins TRBV4-1 to TRBJ2-7; no clear D. Trimming pared 1 base from V and 2 bases from J, leaving 12 bases between. Germline lookup yields CDR1 MGHRA and CDR2 YSYEKL. There are 15 residues in the CDR3. As DNA, the CDR3 is TGCGCCAGCAGCCAAGTGGATGGCGGCACCTACGAGCAGTACTTC. Translation gives CASSQVDGGTYEQYF.

This rearrangement joins TRBV6-4 to TRBJ1-1; unclear D gene. Trimming left V 6 bases short and J 1 base short, with 12 bases between. Germline loops: CDR1 MRHNA, CDR2 SNTAGT. The CDR3 sequence is 14 residues long. The chain's CDR3 is CASSPRPGNTEAFF. The CDR3 nucleotides read TGTGCCAGCAGCCCCAGACCGGGGAACACTGAAGCTTTCTTT.

V gene TRBV2 combines with J gene TRBJ1-2; a weak D match, TRBD1 (5 bases). This CDR3 has 14 residues. Germline V lookup: CDR1 SNHLY, CDR2 FYNNEI. The V and J ends lost 2 bases and 2 bases respectively, with 9 bases between them. CDR3 DNA: TGTGCCAGCAGTGAAAGGGGAGGGAACTATGGCTACACCTTC. Protein sequence: CASSERGGNYGYTF.

The chain is built from TRBV19 and TRBJ2-3, with 11 bases identical to TRBD2. The CDR3 spans 17 residues. Germline CDR1 reads LNHDA; CDR2 reads SQIVND (reference sequence). V lost 0 bases to trimming and J lost 2 bases; unmatched junction nucleotides: 4. The CDR3 DNA sequence: TGTGCCAGTAGTATAGAAGGACTAGCGGGCTACACAGATACGCAGTATTTT. Its protein is CASSIEGLAGYTDTQYF.

This clone has just one count. The chain has TRBV5-4 and TRBJ1-2, with D hard to call. The CDR3 length is 13 residues. The V gene's germline CDR1 is SGHNT and CDR2 YYREEE (reference sequence). V gave up 7 bases and J gave up 6 bases, with 16 bases separating them. CDR3 DNA: TGTGCCAGCCGGAGGGAGGGAAGAGATGGCTACACCTTC. This sequence encodes CASRREGRDGYTF. Full variable domain (outside the CDR3, taken from reference TRBV5-4 and TRBJ1-2): ETGVTQSPTHLIKTRGQQVTLRCSSQSGHNTVSWYQQALGQGPQFIFQYYREEENGRGNFPPRFSGLQFPNYSSELNVNALELDDSALYLCASRREGRDGYTFGSGTRLTVV.

This clone was recorded once. The rearrangement links TRBV7-2 to TRBJ1-2; D gene uncertain. Trimming took off 2 bases at V and 3 bases at J, with 4 bases between the two ends. Germline loops: CDR1 SGHTA, CDR2 FQGNSA. CDR3 length: 12 amino acids. Here the CDR3 DNA reads TGTGCCAGCAGCTTAAGAGACTATGGCTACACCTTC. This encodes CASSLRDYGYTF.

The gene calls are TRBV5-8 and TRBJ2-7; TRBD2 agrees at 8 bases. CDR1 SGHTS and CDR2 YDEGEE come from the germline V gene. This CDR3 has 16 amino acids. Trimming removed 5 bases from V and 4 bases from J; junction bases left unmatched: 14. CDR3: CASSFKGLAGPYEQYF. The CDR3 DNA follows: TGTGCCAGCAGTTTTAAGGGGCTAGCGGGCCCTTACGAGCAGTACTTC.

The chain uses TRBV2 and TRBJ2-1; 8 bases line up with TRBD2. V was pared by 4 bases and J by 3 bases, with 5 bases of the junction left unmatched. CDR3 length: 15 amino acids. In germline, CDR1 is SNHLY, CDR2 FYNNEI. For the CDR3, the DNA is TGTGCCAGCAGTGGGGATAGCGGGAACTACAATGAGCAGTTCTTC. Protein product: CASSGDSGNYNEQFF.

J is TRBJ1-5 and V is TRBV10-3; D gene ambiguous. Per the germline V gene, CDR1 is ENHRY and CDR2 is SYGVKD. V was cut by 0 bases and J by 5 bases, with 11 bases left in between. The CDR3 is 15 amino acids. DNA of the CDR3: TGTGCCATCAGTGAGTCTAGTGGCGGCTATCAGCCCCAGCATTTT. This sequence encodes CAISESSGGYQPQHF.

CDR3 protein: CASSLQGATSYNEQFF. The CDR3, as DNA: TGCGCCAGCAGCTTGCAGGGGGCGACGTCCTACAATGAGCAGTTCTTC. V usage is TRBV5-1 and J usage is TRBJ2-1, with 8 bases lining up with TRBD1. Trimming cost V 1 base and J 1 base; bases outside gene matches: 4. This CDR3 comprises 16 residues. Germline V gene lookup returns CDR1 SGHRS and CDR2 YFSETQ. Drawing the rest from reference TRBV5-1 and TRBJ2-1, the complete variable domain is KAGVTQTPRYLIKTRGQQVTLSCSPISGHRSVSWYQQTPGQGLQFLFEYFSETQRNKGNFPGRFSGRQFSNSRSEMNVSTLELGDSALYLCASSLQGATSYNEQFFGPGTRLTVL.

CDR3: CASNRVIGETQYF. In DNA, the CDR3 is TGTGCCAGCAACCGGGTAATTGGGGAGACCCAGTACTTC. The chain joins TRBV2 to TRBJ2-5; D remains unclear. The CDR3 contains 13 residues. CDR1 and CDR2 from the germline V gene are SNHLY and FYNNEI. Trimming left V 7 bases short and J 5 bases short, with 14 bases between.